Included here is one T cell receptor (beta chain) sequence, with context. Its target is not known. TCRdb's copy holds only in-frame clones and misses some; the assay was immunoSEQ multiplex PCR. In the table there are around 64,000 clones, 80% to 90% of which are singletons. V lost 3 bases to trimming and J lost 2 bases; unmatched junction nucleotides: 18. The CDR3 sequence is 20 residues long. CDR1 and CDR2 from the germline V gene are SGHDN and FVKESK. This sample stems from a study of Tregs in tolerant kidney transplant recipients. Study observations and caveats: Changing PCR primers prevented nucleotide comparison between some patients' samples. In tolerant patients, donor-specific Tregs outgrew total Tregs, suggesting antigen-driven expansion. This study did not directly address biological reproducibility.

The nonmyeloablative bone marrow transplants came from related graft donors, with transient mixed chimerism. Unstimulated regulatory T cells (CD4+CD25+CD127-), CD4+CD25- non-regulatory cells, CD4 and CD8 cells were FACS-sorted from thawed PBMCs. The sequences come from CD4+ T cells from blood (PBMCs), collected 6 months after the transplant. The TCR originated in a human patient who received a combined kidney and bone marrow transplant. The T cells may come from the graft donor. The chain links TRBV14 to TRBJ2-1, with 8 bases that match TRBD2. The CDR3 nucleotides are TGTGCCAGCAGCCAGAGTTGGCTAGCGGGTCAAGATTACCCCTACAATGAGCAGTTCTTC. As protein: CASSQSWLAGQDYPYNEQFF.